These T cell receptor beta chains were read from a single sample in a study of T cell changes during pregnancy in multiple sclerosis. TCRdb keeps only in-frame clones here, not all; method: immunoSEQ multiplex PCR. The sample carries about 75,000 clones, around 89% recorded once. The sample was peripheral blood, taken in the first trimester of pregnancy. These receptors all come from a female donor in good health, enrolled as a control in a pregnancy study. Each CDR3 is given without its conserved first and last residue. Clone size, where shown, is once, few, many, or a class for clones that have expanded.

CDR3 protein: ATSPGREPSYEQY; clone size: .; V gene: TRBV15; J gene: TRBJ2-7
CDR3 protein: AVPFVGQGINYGYT; clone size: .; V gene: TRBV28; J gene: TRBJ1-2
CDR3 protein: ASAPPGTAEAF; clone size: .; V gene: TRBV12-5; J gene: TRBJ1-1
CDR3 protein: ASSLPPGYSYNEQF; clone size: .; V gene: TRBV7-6; J gene: TRBJ2-1
CDR3 protein: ASSQGGVSEQF; clone size: .; V gene: TRBV4-1; J gene: TRBJ2-1
CDR3 protein: ASSLPVPGLAGPNEQF; clone size: .; V gene: TRBV27; J gene: TRBJ2-1
CDR3 protein: ASSSSTGNTGELF; clone size: .; V gene: TRBV7-9; J gene: TRBJ2-2
CDR3 protein: ASSLEFLTGDTNYGYT; clone size: .; V gene: TRBV7-8; J gene: TRBJ1-2
CDR3 protein: ASSQLDRGREGYT; clone size: .; V gene: TRBV4-2; J gene: TRBJ1-2
CDR3 protein: ASSQGAGPQH; clone size: .; V gene: TRBV4-1; J gene: TRBJ1-5
CDR3 protein: ATTGGPYNEQF; clone size: once; V gene: TRBV15; J gene: TRBJ2-1
CDR3 protein: ASSDSHRGSVAF; clone size: .; V gene: TRBV6-4; J gene: TRBJ1-1
CDR3 protein: ASSLARRGHTEAF; clone size: .; V gene: TRBV11-2; J gene: TRBJ1-1
CDR3 protein: ASSLTGDSNSPLH; clone size: once; V gene: TRBV4-1; J gene: TRBJ1-6
CDR3 protein: ASSGGGQGSYGYT; clone size: .; V gene: TRBV19; J gene: TRBJ1-2
CDR3 protein: ASSQDRGRAGGYA; clone size: .; V gene: TRBV4-1; J gene: TRBJ1-2
CDR3 protein: ASTEGRGNQPQH; clone size: .; V gene: TRBV6-5; J gene: TRBJ1-5
CDR3 protein: ASSRSRGRSQETQY; clone size: .; V gene: TRBV18; J gene: TRBJ2-5